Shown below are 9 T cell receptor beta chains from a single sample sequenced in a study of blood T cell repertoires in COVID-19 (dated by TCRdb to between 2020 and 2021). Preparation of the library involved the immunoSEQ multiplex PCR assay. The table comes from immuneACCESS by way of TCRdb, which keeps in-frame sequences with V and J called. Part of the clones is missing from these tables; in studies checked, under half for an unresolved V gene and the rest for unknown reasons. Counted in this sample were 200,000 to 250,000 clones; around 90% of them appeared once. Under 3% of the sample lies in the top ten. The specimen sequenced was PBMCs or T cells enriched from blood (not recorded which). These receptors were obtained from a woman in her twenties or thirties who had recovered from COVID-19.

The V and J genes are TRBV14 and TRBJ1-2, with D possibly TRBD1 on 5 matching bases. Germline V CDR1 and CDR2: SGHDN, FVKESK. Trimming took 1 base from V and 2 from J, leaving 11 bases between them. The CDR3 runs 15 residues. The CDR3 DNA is TGTGCCAGCAGCCAAGTTCAGGGATCCAACTATGGCTACACCTTC. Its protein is CASSQVQGSNYGYTF.

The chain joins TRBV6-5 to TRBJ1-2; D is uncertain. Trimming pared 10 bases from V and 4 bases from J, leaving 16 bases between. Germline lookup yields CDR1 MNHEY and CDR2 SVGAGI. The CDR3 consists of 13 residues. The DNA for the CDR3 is TGTGCCACCTATGAGGAGTTCCGCTATGGCTACACCTTC. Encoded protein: CATYEEFRYGYTF.

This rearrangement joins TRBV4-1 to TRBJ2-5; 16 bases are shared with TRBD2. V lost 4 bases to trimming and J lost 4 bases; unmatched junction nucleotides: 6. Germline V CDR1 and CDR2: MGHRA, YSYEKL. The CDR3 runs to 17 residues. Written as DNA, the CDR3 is TGCGCCAGCAGCCCGGGACTAGCGGGGGGGCGGGGAGAGACCCAGTACTTC. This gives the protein CASSPGLAGGRGETQYF.

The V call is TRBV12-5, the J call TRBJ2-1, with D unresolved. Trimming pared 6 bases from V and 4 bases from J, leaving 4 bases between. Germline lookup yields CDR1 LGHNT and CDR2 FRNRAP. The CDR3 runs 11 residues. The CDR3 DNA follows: TGTGCTAGTGGCAATTACAATGAGCAGTTCTTC. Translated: CASGNYNEQFF.

CDR3 region: CASSIRQGDQPQHF. The CDR3 DNA follows: TGTGCCAGTAGTATTAGACAGGGAGATCAGCCCCAGCATTTT. V usage is TRBV19 and J usage is TRBJ1-5; 7 positions agree with TRBD1. Germline CDR1 and CDR2: LNHDA and SQIVND (reference sequence). After removal of 3 bases from V and 5 bases from J, the junction contained 4 bases not matched to a gene. The CDR3 loop spans 14 amino acids. The full variable domain, rest sourced from reference TRBV19 and TRBJ1-5, is DGGITQSPKYLFRKEGQNVTLSCEQNLNHDAMYWYRQDPGQGLRLIYYSQIVNDFQKGDIAEGYSVSREKKESFPLTVTSAQKNPTAFYLCASSIRQGDQPQHFGDGTRLSIL.

DNA of the CDR3: TGTGCCAGCAGCTCTCAACCTCCCACTAGCGTAAGCACAGATACGCAGTATTTT. Its translation is CASSSQPPTSVSTDTQYF. This chain uses TRBV7-6 with TRBJ2-3; 7 nucleotides match TRBD2. The CDR3 runs 18 residues. CDR1 and CDR2 (germline): SGHVS, FNYEAQ. Losses at the gene ends were 4 bases for V and 0 bases for J; bases not matched to a gene: 13.

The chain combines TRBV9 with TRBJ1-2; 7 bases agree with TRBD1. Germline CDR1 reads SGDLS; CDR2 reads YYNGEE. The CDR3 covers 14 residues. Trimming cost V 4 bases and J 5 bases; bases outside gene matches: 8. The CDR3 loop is CASSKTGDSYGYTF. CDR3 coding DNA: TGTGCCAGCAGCAAAACAGGGGATTCATATGGCTACACCTTC. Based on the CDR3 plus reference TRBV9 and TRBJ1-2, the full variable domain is DSGVTQTPKHLITATGQRVTLRCSPRSGDLSVYWYQQSLDQGLQFLIQYYNGEERAKGNILERFSAQQFPDLHSELNLSSLELGDSALYFCASSKTGDSYGYTFGSGTRLTVV.

As DNA, the CDR3 is TGTGCCAGCAGCGTAGGTTCAGGGGTCAATCAGCCCCAGCATTTT. Residues: CASSVGSGVNQPQHF. The chain joins TRBV9 to TRBJ1-5; perhaps TRBD1 as D (6 bases). The V gene lost 0 bases and the J gene lost 3 bases, with 10 bases spanning the gap. Germline V lookup: CDR1 SGDLS, CDR2 YYNGEE. The CDR3 is made up of 15 amino acids.

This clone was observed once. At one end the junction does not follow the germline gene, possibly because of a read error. CDR3 sequence (DNA): TGTGCCAGCAGCGCGGGGGGACGGGAGATCAACTTC. It yields the protein CASSAGGREINF. The rearrangement uses TRBV5-5 and TRBJ1-2; possible D gene TRBD1, 5 bases. This CDR3 has 12 residues. Germline CDR1 is SGHKS and CDR2 is YYEKEE (reference sequence).